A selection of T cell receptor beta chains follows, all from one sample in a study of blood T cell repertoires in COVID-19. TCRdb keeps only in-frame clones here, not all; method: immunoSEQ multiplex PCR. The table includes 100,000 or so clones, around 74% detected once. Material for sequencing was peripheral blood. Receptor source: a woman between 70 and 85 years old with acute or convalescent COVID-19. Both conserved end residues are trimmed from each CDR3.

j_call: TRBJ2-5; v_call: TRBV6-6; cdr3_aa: ASSYSQVQETQY
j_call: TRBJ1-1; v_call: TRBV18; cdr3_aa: ASSPQGGDTEAF
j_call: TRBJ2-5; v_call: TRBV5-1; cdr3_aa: ASSSDGDRSETQY
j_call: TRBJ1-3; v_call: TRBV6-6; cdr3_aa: ASSYPTGTGNTIY
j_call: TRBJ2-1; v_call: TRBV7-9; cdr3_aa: ASSPRGGHDNEQF
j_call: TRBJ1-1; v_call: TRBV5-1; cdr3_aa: ASSLDSLMQGAF
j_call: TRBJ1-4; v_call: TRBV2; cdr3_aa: ASSPMGQDEKLF
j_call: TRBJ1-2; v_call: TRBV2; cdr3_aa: ASSYRQGSYGYT
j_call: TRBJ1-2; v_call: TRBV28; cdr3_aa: ASSLAVSDGYT
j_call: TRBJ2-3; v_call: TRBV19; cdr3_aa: ATSGGSEDTQY
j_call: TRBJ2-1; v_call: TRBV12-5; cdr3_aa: ASGTGLVGNEQF
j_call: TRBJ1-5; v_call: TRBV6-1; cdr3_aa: ASKADSSNQPQH
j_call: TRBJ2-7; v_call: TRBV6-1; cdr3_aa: ASSESGTSGSEQY
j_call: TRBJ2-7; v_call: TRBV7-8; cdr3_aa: ASSLVGRGTRYEQY
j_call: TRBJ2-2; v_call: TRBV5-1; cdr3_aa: ASSLLGISTGELF
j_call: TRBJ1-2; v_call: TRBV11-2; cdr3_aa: ASSLSGTGQYSGYT
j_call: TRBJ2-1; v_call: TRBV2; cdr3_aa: ASIMTGIFGYEQF
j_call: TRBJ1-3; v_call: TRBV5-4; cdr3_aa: ASSSYSGNTIY
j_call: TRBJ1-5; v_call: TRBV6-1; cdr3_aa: ASSDFGQDNQPQH
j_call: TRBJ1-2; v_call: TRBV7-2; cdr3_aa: ASSPRGAGYLGGYT
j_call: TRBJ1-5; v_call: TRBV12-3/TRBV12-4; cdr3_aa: ASSLQGNQPQH
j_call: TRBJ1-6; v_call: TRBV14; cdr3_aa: ASSPLNSPLH
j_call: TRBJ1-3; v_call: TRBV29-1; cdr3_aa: SVGVGGGGDTIY
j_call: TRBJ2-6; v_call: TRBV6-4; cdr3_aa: ASSEGTGMQSAPGANVLT
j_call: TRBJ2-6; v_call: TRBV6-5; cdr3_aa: ATQNSGANVLT
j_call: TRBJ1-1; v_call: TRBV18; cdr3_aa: ASSPNQGEAF
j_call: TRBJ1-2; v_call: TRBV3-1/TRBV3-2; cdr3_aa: ASSQGAGTVALGYT
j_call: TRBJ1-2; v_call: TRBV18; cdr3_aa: ASSPPTTGVHGYT
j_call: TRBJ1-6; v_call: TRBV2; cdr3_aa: ASTGQVYNSPLH
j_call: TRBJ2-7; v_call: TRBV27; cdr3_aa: ASSFWGGASSYEQY
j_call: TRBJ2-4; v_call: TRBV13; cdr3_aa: ASSLDPVDRENIQY
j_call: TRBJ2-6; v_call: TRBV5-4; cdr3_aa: ASSPSPSGANVLT
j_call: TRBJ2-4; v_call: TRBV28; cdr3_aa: ASSRGDGNIQY
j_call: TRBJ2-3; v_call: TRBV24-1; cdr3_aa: ATSDSAGGGTDTQY
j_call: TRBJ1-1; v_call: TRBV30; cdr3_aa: ASARYRQSLNTEAF
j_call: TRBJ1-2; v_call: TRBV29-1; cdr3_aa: SVEVTGGDGYGYT
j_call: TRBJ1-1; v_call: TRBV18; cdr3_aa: ASSPRGEGVNTEAF
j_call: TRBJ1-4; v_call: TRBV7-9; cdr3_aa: ASSLDSSNEKLF
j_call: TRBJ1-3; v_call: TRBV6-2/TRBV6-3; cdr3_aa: ASSKGSSGGNTIY
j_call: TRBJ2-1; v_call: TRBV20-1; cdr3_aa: SASSGPYNEQF
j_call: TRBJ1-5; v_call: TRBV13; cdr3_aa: ASSLGNSNQPQH
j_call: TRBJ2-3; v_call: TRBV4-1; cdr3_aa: ASSQGVRRAPDTQY
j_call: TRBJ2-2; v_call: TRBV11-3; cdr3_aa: ASSLTGNTGELF
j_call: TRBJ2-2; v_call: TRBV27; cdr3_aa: ASTSGRGFTGELF
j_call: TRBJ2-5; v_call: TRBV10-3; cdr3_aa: AISERDRARQETQY
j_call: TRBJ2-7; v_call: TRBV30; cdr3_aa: AWSVRQTSYEQY
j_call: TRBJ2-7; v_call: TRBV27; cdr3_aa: ASSPTGVDEQY
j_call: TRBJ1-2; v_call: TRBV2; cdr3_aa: ASRPGQGDYGYT
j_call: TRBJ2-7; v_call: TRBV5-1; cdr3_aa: ASSPNTGGHEQY
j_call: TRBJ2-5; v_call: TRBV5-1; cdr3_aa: ASSSPDSQETQY
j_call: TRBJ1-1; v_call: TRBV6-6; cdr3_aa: ASSPPGGQGGDTEAF
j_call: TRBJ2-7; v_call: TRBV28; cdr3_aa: ASSSDRGYEQY